The 12 T cell receptor beta chains below come from one sample, sequenced in a study of Ad26.COV2.S vaccination and SARS-CoV-2 variants. Measured with immunoSEQ multiplex PCR; TCRdb has only the in-frame clones, and not every one. The table records nearly 400,000 clones, roughly 90% of them present only once. Sample treatment: over 15 received Ad26.COV2.S at low or high dose, single or two shots; 5 received placebo; per-sample allocation not given. The investigators took samples on day 63 after the first vaccine or placebo injection. Sequences were derived from peripheral blood, sampled in a trial of Ad26.COV2.S vaccine versus placebo. The receptors derive from a person aged 18-60 years who received the Ad26.COV2.S COVID-19 vaccine or a placebo.

The chain carries TRBV7-9 and TRBJ2-2; D is ambiguous. Germline lookup yields CDR1 SEHNR and CDR2 FQNEAQ (reference sequence). There are 15 residues in the CDR3. The ends were cut back, 4 bases at V and 5 bases at J, with 14 bases in the middle. DNA of the CDR3: TGTGCCAGCAGCTCCCGTCGGCTAGTAACCGGGGAGCTGTTTTTT. Encoded protein: CASSSRRLVTGELFF.

The chain employs TRBV6-5 and TRBJ1-5; D uncertain. Trimming removed 6 bases from V and 9 bases from J, with 12 bases in between. Germline V gene lookup returns CDR1 MNHEY and CDR2 SVGAGI. The CDR3 covers 12 residues. The CDR3 reads CASSQLRGPQHF. The CDR3 DNA reads TGTGCCAGCAGCCAACTCCGGGGGCCCCAGCATTTT.

This clone has only one observation. This chain joins TRBV9 and TRBJ2-7, with D perhaps TRBD1 (6 bases). Germline CDR1 SGDLS, CDR2 YYNGEE. V was cut by 4 bases and J by 2 bases, with 13 bases left in between. CDR3 length: 14 residues. CDR3 in DNA: TGTGCCAGCAGCCCACGGACAGTAGCCTACGAGCAGTACTTC. Protein sequence: CASSPRTVAYEQYF. Full variable domain (outside the CDR3, taken from reference TRBV9 and TRBJ2-7): DSGVTQTPKHLITATGQRVTLRCSPRSGDLSVYWYQQSLDQGLQFLIQYYNGEERAKGNILERFSAQQFPDLHSELNLSSLELGDSALYFCASSPRTVAYEQYFGPGTRLTVT.

This clone was observed once. The chain is built from TRBV4-1 and TRBJ2-2; D not resolved. The CDR3 contains 17 residues. Trimming took off 0 bases at V and 4 bases at J, with 15 bases between the two ends. CDR1 is MGHRA, CDR2 YSYEKL, per germline. The CDR3 here is CASSQDPPGLFTGELFF. The DNA of the CDR3 is TGCGCCAGCAGCCAAGATCCTCCCGGCTTATTCACCGGGGAGCTGTTTTTT.

The chain recombines TRBV30 with TRBJ2-7, with 8 bases lining up with TRBD1. The trim removed 5 bases at V and 3 bases at J, leaving 6 bases unmatched. Germline values: CDR1 GTSNPN, CDR2 SVGIG (reference sequence). The CDR3 has 13 amino acids. In DNA, the CDR3 is TGTGCCTGGGCAGGACAGGGAATCTACGAGCAGTACTTC. This gives the protein CAWAGQGIYEQYF.

In DNA, the CDR3 is TGTGCCAGCAGCCCCCACGGGGACACAGATACGCAGTATTTT. Translated: CASSPHGDTDTQYF. The chain combines TRBV9 with TRBJ2-3; maybe TRBD2 (5 bases). CDR1 and CDR2 (germline): SGDLS, YYNGEE. This CDR3 region has 14 residues. Trimming pared 4 bases from V and 2 bases from J, leaving 11 bases between.

J is TRBJ1-2 and V is TRBV6-5, with D tentatively TRBD1 (5 bases). Between the trimmed V and J ends, which lost 2 bases and 6 bases, there was a span of 16 bases. Germline V lookup: CDR1 MNHEY, CDR2 SVGAGI. CDR3 length equals 15 residues. In nucleotides, the CDR3 is TGTGCCAGCAGTTACCTAAGGGGCTCCCTACATGGCTACACCTTC. Translation: CASSYLRGSLHGYTF.

J is TRBJ1-1 and V is TRBV6-5, with D unclear. Germline loops: CDR1 MNHEY, CDR2 SVGAGI. The CDR3 runs to 12 residues. Trimming removed 2 bases from V and 5 bases from J, with 6 bases in between. In DNA, the CDR3 is TGTGCCAGCAGTTACGGAGATACTGAAGCTTTCTTT. Protein product: CASSYGDTEAFF.

This clone has more than one count but fewer than ten. The chain employs TRBV29-1 and TRBJ2-3; D remains ambiguous. The CDR3 sequence is 16 residues long. V lost 0 bases, J lost 6 bases, and 19 bases lay in between. Per germline, CDR1 SQVTM and CDR2 ANQGSEA. CDR3 in amino acids: CSVEDPTGPQRDTQYF. CDR3 nucleotide sequence: TGCAGCGTTGAAGACCCGACCGGGCCCCAACGGGATACGCAGTATTTT.

The chain combines TRBV30 with TRBJ1-6; 7 nucleotides agree with TRBD1. This CDR3 comprises 13 residues. V lost 5 bases to trimming and J lost 9 bases; unmatched junction nucleotides: 7. The germline CDR1 and CDR2 sequences are GTSNPN and SVGIG (reference sequence). CDR3 residues: CAWVRQGGSPLHF. Here the CDR3 DNA reads TGTGCCTGGGTGAGACAGGGAGGTTCACCCCTCCACTTT.

The chain is built from TRBV21-1 and TRBJ2-3; TRBD2 is taken as the D call from the table, unchecked against the DNA. TRBV21-1 is recorded as a pseudogene. This CDR3 comprises 14 residues. This CDR3 reads CASSGLAGTDTQYF. The CDR3 coding sequence is TGTGCCAGCAGCGGTCTAGCGGGCACAGATACGCAGTATTTT.

This rearrangement joins TRBV7-2 to TRBJ2-7, with TRBD1 matching over 10 bases. Trimming cost V 4 bases and J 7 bases; bases outside gene matches: 4. Looked up from germline, CDR1 is SGHTA and CDR2 is FQGNSA. This CDR3 has 13 amino acids. The CDR3 is CASSYDRGQEQYF. CDR3 coding DNA: TGTGCCAGCAGCTACGACAGGGGGCAAGAGCAGTACTTC.